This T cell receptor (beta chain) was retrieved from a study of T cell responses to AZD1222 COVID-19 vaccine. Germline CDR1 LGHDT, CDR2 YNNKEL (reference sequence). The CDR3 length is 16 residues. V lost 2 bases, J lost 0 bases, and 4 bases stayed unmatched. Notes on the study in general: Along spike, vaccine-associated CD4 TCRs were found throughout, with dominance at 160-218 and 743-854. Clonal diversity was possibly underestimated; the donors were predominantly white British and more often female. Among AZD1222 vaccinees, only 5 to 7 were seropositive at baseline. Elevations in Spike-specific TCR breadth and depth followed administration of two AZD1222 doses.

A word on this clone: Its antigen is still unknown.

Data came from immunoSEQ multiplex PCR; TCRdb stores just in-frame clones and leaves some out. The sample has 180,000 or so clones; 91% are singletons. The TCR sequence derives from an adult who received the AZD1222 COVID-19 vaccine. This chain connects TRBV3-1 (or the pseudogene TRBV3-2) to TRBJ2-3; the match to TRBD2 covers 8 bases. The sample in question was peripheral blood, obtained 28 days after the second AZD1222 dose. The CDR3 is CASSQLAGSSTDTQYF. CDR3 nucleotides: TGTGCCAGCAGCCAACTAGCGGGCTCTAGCACAGATACGCAGTATTTT.